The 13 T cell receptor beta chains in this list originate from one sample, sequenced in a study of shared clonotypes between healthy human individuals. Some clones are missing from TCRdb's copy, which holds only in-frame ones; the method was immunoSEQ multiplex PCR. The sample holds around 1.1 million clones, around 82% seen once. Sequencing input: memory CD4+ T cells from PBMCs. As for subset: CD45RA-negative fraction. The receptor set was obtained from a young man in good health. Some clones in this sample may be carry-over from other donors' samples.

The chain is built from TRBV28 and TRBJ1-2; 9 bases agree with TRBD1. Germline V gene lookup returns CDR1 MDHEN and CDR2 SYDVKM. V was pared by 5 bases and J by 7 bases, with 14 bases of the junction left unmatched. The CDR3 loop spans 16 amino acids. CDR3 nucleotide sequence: TGTGCCAGCAGTCCCCCTTGGGGACAGGGCCTTACTGGCTACACCTTC. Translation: CASSPPWGQGLTGYTF.

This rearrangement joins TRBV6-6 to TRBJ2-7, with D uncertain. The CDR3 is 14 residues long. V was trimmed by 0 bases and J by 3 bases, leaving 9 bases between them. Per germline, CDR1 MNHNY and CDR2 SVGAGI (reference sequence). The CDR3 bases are TGTGCCAGCAGTTACTCTCCGGCGGACTACGAGCAGTACTTC. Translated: CASSYSPADYEQYF.

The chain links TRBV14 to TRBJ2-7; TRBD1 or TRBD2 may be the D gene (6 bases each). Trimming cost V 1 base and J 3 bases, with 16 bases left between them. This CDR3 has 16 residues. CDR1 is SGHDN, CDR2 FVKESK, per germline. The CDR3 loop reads CASSQGLKGGFYEQYF. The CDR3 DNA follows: TGTGCCAGCAGCCAAGGTTTAAAGGGGGGTTTCTACGAGCAGTACTTC.

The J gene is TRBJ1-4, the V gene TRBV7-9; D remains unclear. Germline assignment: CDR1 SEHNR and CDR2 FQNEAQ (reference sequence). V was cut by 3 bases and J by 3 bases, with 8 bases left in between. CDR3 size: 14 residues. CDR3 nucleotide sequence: TGTGCCAGCAGCTTGGTTATACCTAATGAAAAACTGTTTTTT. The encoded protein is CASSLVIPNEKLFF.

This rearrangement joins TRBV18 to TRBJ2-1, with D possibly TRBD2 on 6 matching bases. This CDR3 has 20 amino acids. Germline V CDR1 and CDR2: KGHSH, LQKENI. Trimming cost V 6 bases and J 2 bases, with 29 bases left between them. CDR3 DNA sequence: TGTGCCAGCTCCCCAGAGCGTTTTGCAAGAATAGGCGGGACCTACAATGAGCAGTTCTTC. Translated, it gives CASSPERFARIGGTYNEQFF.

The CDR3 region is CASRPSGRMYEQYF. CDR3 sequence (DNA): TGTGCCAGCAGGCCTAGCGGGAGAATGTACGAGCAGTACTTC. The rearrangement joins TRBV28 to TRBJ2-7, with 10 bases that match TRBD2. The CDR3 consists of 14 residues. CDR1 is MDHEN and CDR2 is SYDVKM in the germline V gene. V dropped 6 bases and J dropped 4; count of bases not matched to a gene: 6. Using reference TRBV28 and TRBJ2-7 for the parts outside the CDR3, the full variable domain is DVKVTQSSRYLVKRTGEKVFLECVQDMDHENMFWYRQDPGLGLRLIYFSYDVKMKEKGDIPEGYSVSREKKERFSLILESASTNQTSMYLCASRPSGRMYEQYFGPGTRLTVT.

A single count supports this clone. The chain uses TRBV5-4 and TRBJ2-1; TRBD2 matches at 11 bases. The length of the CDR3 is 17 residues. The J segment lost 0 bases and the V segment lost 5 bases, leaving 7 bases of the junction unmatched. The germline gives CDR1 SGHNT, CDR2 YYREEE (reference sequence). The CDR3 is CASRGTSGFGSYNEQFF. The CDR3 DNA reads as TGTGCCAGCAGGGGGACTAGCGGTTTTGGCTCCTACAATGAGCAGTTCTTC.

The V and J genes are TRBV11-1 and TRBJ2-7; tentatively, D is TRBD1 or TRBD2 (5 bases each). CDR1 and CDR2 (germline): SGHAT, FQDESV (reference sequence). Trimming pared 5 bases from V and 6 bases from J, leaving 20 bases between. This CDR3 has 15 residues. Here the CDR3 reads CASSRGDTSSSEQYF. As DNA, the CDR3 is TGTGCCAGCAGCAGGGGAGACACTAGTTCTTCCGAGCAGTACTTC.

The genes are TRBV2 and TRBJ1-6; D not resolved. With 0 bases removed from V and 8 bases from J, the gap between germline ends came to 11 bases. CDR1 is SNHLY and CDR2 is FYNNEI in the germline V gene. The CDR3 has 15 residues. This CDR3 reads CASSEAGQAYSPLHF. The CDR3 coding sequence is TGTGCCAGCAGTGAAGCTGGGCAGGCGTATTCACCCCTCCACTTT.

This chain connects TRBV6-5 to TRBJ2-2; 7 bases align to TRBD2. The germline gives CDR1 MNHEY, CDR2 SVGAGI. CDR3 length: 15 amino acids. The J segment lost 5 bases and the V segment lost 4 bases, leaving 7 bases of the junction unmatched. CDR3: CASSSRLAQTGELFF. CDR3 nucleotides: TGTGCCAGCAGTTCAAGACTAGCTCAGACCGGGGAGCTGTTTTTT.

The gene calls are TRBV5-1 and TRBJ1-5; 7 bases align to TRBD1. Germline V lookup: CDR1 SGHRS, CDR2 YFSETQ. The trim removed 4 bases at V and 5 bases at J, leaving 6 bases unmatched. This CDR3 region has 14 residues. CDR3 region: CASSPLGQDQPQHF. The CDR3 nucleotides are TGCGCCAGCAGCCCCCTCGGACAGGATCAGCCCCAGCATTTT. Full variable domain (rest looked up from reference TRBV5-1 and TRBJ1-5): KAGVTQTPRYLIKTRGQQVTLSCSPISGHRSVSWYQQTPGQGLQFLFEYFSETQRNKGNFPGRFSGRQFSNSRSEMNVSTLELGDSALYLCASSPLGQDQPQHFGDGTRLSIL.

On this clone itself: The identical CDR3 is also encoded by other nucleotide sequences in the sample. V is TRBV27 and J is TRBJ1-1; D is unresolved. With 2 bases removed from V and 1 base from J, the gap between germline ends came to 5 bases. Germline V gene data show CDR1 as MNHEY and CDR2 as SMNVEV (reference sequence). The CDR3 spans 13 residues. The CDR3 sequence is CASSLGGNTEAFF. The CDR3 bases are TGTGCCAGCAGTTTAGGCGGGAACACTGAAGCTTTCTTT.

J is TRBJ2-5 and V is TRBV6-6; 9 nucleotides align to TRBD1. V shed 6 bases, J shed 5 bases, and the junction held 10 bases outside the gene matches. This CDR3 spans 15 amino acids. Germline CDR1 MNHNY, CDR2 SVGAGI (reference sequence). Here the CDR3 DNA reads TGTGCCAGCAGCCCAGGACAGGGGTCGGATGAGACCCAGTACTTC. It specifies CASSPGQGSDETQYF.